Shown below are 29 T cell receptor beta chains from a single sample sequenced in a study of cytomegalovirus exposure and HLA in healthy donors. Use of 60 Vbeta and 13 Jbeta primers characterized the PCR. Using immunoSEQ multiplex PCR, the repertoire was profiled, and TCRdb retains in-frame clones only, with some absent. Of about 56,000 clones in the sample, about 80% are singletons; the top ten hold around 1.5%. Sequenced material: PBMCs. These receptors came from a man aged 40-50 years in good health and CMV-seronegative.

The rearrangement links TRBV28 to TRBJ1-2; TRBD1 is a possible D gene (6 bases). V was clipped by 3 bases and J by 7 bases, with 15 bases between them. The CDR3 contains 14 residues. Germline V gene data show CDR1 as MDHEN and CDR2 as SYDVKM. CDR3 bases: TGTGCCAGCAGTTTGGGGGGGCAGGGGTTTGGCTACACCTTC. This sequence encodes CASSLGGQGFGYTF.

This chain joins TRBV4-3 and TRBJ1-2, with D hard to call. This CDR3 region has 15 residues. CDR1 and CDR2 from the germline V gene are LGHNA and YSLEER. Trimming removed 0 bases at V and 8 bases at J, with 16 bases between. The CDR3: CASSQDRSQSGGYTF. The CDR3 DNA follows: TGCGCCAGCAGCCAAGATAGGTCGCAGTCCGGGGGCTACACCTTC.

V usage is TRBV11-3 and J usage is TRBJ2-2; D call uncertain. There are 15 residues in the CDR3. Germline V gene data show CDR1 as SGHNT and CDR2 as YENEEA. V lost 0 bases to trimming and J lost 4 bases, with 9 bases between them. CDR3 DNA: TGTGCCAGCAGCTTAGATCTGCGAAGCACCGGGGAGCTGTTTTTT. Protein product: CASSLDLRSTGELFF.

V and J are TRBV5-1 and TRBJ2-2, with 9 bases aligning to TRBD1. Germline CDR1 SGHRS, CDR2 YFSETQ. Germline trimming cut 4 bases from V and 8 bases from J; bases unmatched to any gene: 6. The CDR3 totals 14 residues. Written as DNA, the CDR3 is TGCGCCAGCAGCAAAACAGGGGGCGGAGGGGAGCTGTTTTTT. Its translation is CASSKTGGGGELFF.

This clone is a singleton in its sample. CDR3 region: CASSLSGGGQETQYF. CDR3 nucleotide sequence: TGTGCCAGCAGCTTGTCGGGGGGAGGTCAAGAGACCCAGTACTTC. This chain connects TRBV7-8 to TRBJ2-5, with TRBD2 matching 7 bases. The CDR3 has 15 amino acids. The trim removed 3 bases at V and 2 bases at J, leaving 6 bases unmatched. Germline CDR1 reads SGHVS; CDR2 reads FQNEAQ.

This clone appeared a few times. The chain links TRBV6-1 to TRBJ1-1, with 9 bases identical to TRBD1. CDR3 length: 14 residues. The germline gives CDR1 MNHNS, CDR2 SASEGT. The ends lost 7 bases at V and 1 base at J; junction bases unmatched: 4. The CDR3 loop is CASTQGQGNTEAFF. In DNA, the CDR3 is TGTGCCAGCACTCAGGGACAGGGGAACACTGAAGCTTTCTTT.

V usage is TRBV2 and J usage is TRBJ2-2; the D gene is possibly TRBD1 (6 bases). Trimming stripped 4 bases from V and 4 bases from J, with 19 bases between. The CDR3 is 17 amino acids. Germline CDR1 SNHLY, CDR2 FYNNEI. CDR3 protein: CASSAIQGLLGTGELFF. The CDR3 coding sequence is TGTGCCAGCAGTGCAATACAGGGTTTGCTAGGCACCGGGGAGCTGTTTTTT.

This clone appeared a few times. The chain has TRBV7-6 and TRBJ2-7; 8 positions agree with TRBD2. The trim removed 5 bases at V and 3 bases at J, leaving 12 bases unmatched. Germline V CDR1 and CDR2: SGHVS, FNYEAQ. The CDR3 contains 16 residues. CDR3 in DNA: TGTGCCAGCAGCCATTCTACGGGACTAGTCATCTACGAGCAGTACTTC. Translation: CASSHSTGLVIYEQYF.

The chain joins TRBV7-8 to TRBJ2-3; D gene uncertain. The CDR3 runs to 15 residues. The V gene lost 1 base and the J gene lost 3 bases, with 11 bases spanning the gap. Per germline, CDR1 SGHVS and CDR2 FQNEAQ. The CDR3 bases are TGTGCCAGCAGCTTAGTTAGTGTTCGAACAGATACGCAGTATTTT. It specifies CASSLVSVRTDTQYF.

Here the CDR3 reads CASSSGRTGVHTQYF. DNA for the CDR3: TGTGCCAGCAGCTCGGGAAGGACAGGAGTCCATACGCAGTATTTT. The rearrangement links TRBV5-4 to TRBJ2-3; TRBD1 agrees at 7 bases. Germline V gives CDR1 SGHNT, CDR2 YYREEE (reference sequence). Trimming removed 3 bases from V and 7 bases from J; junction bases left unmatched: 11. The CDR3 extends over 15 amino acids.

The chain uses TRBV4-3 and TRBJ2-5, with 11 bases aligning to TRBD2. Per germline, CDR1 LGHNA and CDR2 YSLEER. The V segment lost 0 bases and the J segment 4 bases; nucleotides outside the gene matches: 1. The CDR3 runs to 15 residues. The CDR3 spells CASSQDSGGAETQYF. DNA of the CDR3: TGCGCCAGCAGCCAAGATAGCGGGGGGGCAGAGACCCAGTACTTC.

The rearrangement uses TRBV18 and TRBJ2-3; 7 bases map to TRBD1. The CDR3 runs 12 residues. V lost 3 bases, J lost 6 bases, and 0 bases stayed unmatched. Germline V gene data show CDR1 as KGHSH and CDR2 as LQKENI. CDR3: CASSPRGDTQYF. The CDR3 DNA is TGTGCCAGCTCACCCAGGGGGGATACGCAGTATTTT.

J is TRBJ2-3 and V is TRBV30, with 10 bases fitting TRBD2. Germline values: CDR1 GTSNPN, CDR2 SVGIG (reference sequence). The junction had 9 bases not matched to a gene; V was cut back by 5 bases and J by 1 base. The CDR3 is 16 residues long. The chain's CDR3 is CAWGDTGTSGTDTQYF. The CDR3 DNA follows: TGTGCCTGGGGGGATACCGGGACTAGCGGCACAGATACGCAGTATTTT.

The chain uses TRBV29-1 and TRBJ2-3; D ambiguous. There are 12 residues in the CDR3. Trimming left V 3 bases short and J 3 bases short, with 7 bases between. CDR1 is SQVTM, CDR2 ANQGSEA, per germline. CDR3 sequence reads: CSVDLQTDTQYF. CDR3 sequence (DNA): TGCAGCGTTGACCTCCAGACAGATACGCAGTATTTT.

V and J are TRBV28 and TRBJ1-3, with TRBD1 identical over 9 bases. The CDR3 is 19 residues long. Germline V gene lookup returns CDR1 MDHEN and CDR2 SYDVKM. V shed 5 bases and J 2 bases; nucleotides not matched to a gene: 16. This CDR3 reads CASSVSGTGSWAPGNTIYF. The CDR3 DNA reads TGTGCCAGCAGTGTATCCGGGACAGGGAGTTGGGCCCCTGGAAACACCATATATTTT.

V is TRBV12-5 and J is TRBJ2-3, with D possibly being TRBD1 (6 bases). The CDR3 has 13 amino acids. The ends were cut back, 9 bases at V and 3 bases at J, with 13 bases in the middle. Germline CDR1 reads LGHNT; CDR2 reads FRNRAP. Here the CDR3 reads CASRGGWTDTQYF. The CDR3 DNA is TGTGCTAGCCGAGGGGGTTGGACAGATACGCAGTATTTT.

The chain joins TRBV7-2 to TRBJ2-1; 7 bases are a match to TRBD1. Germline CDR1 SGHTA, CDR2 FQGNSA. This CDR3 is 15 amino acids long. V lost 5 bases to trimming and J lost 1 base; unmatched junction nucleotides: 5. Here the CDR3 DNA reads TGTGCCAGCAGCGTAGGGACAGCGTCCTACAATGAGCAGTTCTTC. It is translated as CASSVGTASYNEQFF.

This clone was picked up one time. V and J are TRBV7-9 and TRBJ2-5; weak D call: TRBD1 (6 bases). The CDR3 spans 15 residues. Trimming took 1 base from V and 1 from J, leaving 10 bases between them. Germline-derived CDR1 and CDR2 are SEHNR and FQNEAQ (reference sequence). The CDR3 loop is CASSLDRATQETQYF. The CDR3 DNA follows: TGTGCCAGCAGCTTAGACAGGGCTACCCAAGAGACCCAGTACTTC. The variable domain in full, with the rest retrieved from reference TRBV7-9 and TRBJ2-5, is DTGVSQNPRHKITKRGQNVTFRCDPISEHNRLYWYRQTLGQGPEFLTYFQNEAQLEKSRLLSDRFSAERPKGSFSTLEIQRTEQGDSAMYLCASSLDRATQETQYFGPGTRLLVL.

V and J are TRBV2 and TRBJ2-5, with 15 bases matching TRBD2. The trim removed 6 bases at V and 5 bases at J, leaving 10 bases unmatched. The germline CDR1 and CDR2 sequences are SNHLY and FYNNEI. CDR3 length equals 17 residues. CDR3 sequence reads: CASSQGLAGGRTETQYF. The CDR3, as DNA: TGTGCCAGCAGCCAGGGACTAGCGGGGGGTCGAACTGAGACCCAGTACTTC. The whole variable domain, filled in from reference TRBV2 and TRBJ2-5, reads EPEVTQTPSHQVTQMGQEVILRCVPISNHLYFYWYRQILGQKVEFLVSFYNNEISEKSEIFDDQFSVERPDGSNFTLKIRSTKLEDSAMYFCASSQGLAGGRTETQYFGPGTRLLVL.

This clone was seen only once. This rearrangement joins TRBV29-1 to TRBJ2-5; 7 nucleotides align to TRBD2. Germline-derived CDR1 and CDR2 are SQVTM and ANQGSEA. Germline trimming cut 6 bases from V and 0 bases from J; bases unmatched to any gene: 10. CDR3 size: 15 residues. The CDR3 DNA reads TGCAGCGTCCACTTCGCTCTAGCGGACCAAGAGACCCAGTACTTC. It translates to CSVHFALADQETQYF.

DNA of the CDR3: TGTGCAAGTCGCTTATGGGTAGCGGGGACAGGGATAAATGAGCAGTTCTTC. Protein: CASRLWVAGTGINEQFF. The V gene is TRBV12-2, the J gene TRBJ2-1; TRBD1 is taken as the D call from the table, unchecked against the DNA. TRBV12-2 is described as a pseudogene. The CDR3 is 17 amino acids.

CDR3 coding DNA: TGTGCCAGCAGCTTAGGGGACAGGGACCAAGAGACCCAGTACTTC. It is translated as CASSLGDRDQETQYF. The chain employs TRBV7-9 and TRBJ2-5, with 9 bases aligning to TRBD1. Germline assignment: CDR1 SEHNR and CDR2 FQNEAQ (reference sequence). Trimming removed 1 base from V and 0 bases from J; junction bases left unmatched: 0. The CDR3 contains 15 residues. Combining the CDR3 with reference TRBV7-9 and TRBJ2-5 gives the whole variable domain DTGVSQNPRHKITKRGQNVTFRCDPISEHNRLYWYRQTLGQGPEFLTYFQNEAQLEKSRLLSDRFSAERPKGSFSTLEIQRTEQGDSAMYLCASSLGDRDQETQYFGPGTRLLVL.

The chain combines TRBV2 with TRBJ2-3; 7 nucleotides match TRBD1. Trimming removed 4 bases from V and 0 bases from J; junction bases left unmatched: 4. The CDR3 loop spans 15 amino acids. CDR1 is SNHLY, CDR2 FYNNEI, per germline. CDR3 DNA sequence: TGTGCCAGCAGTGGGGGCAGGGGGAGCACAGATACGCAGTATTTT. This sequence encodes CASSGGRGSTDTQYF.

The V gene is TRBV4-2, the J gene TRBJ2-3; TRBD2 might be the D (6 bases). The length of the CDR3 is 21 residues. The V gene's germline CDR1 is LGHNA and CDR2 YNFKEQ. Trimming shortened V by 0 bases and J by 4 bases, and 29 bases separated the two germline ends. This CDR3 is CASSQDSSARWGGREADTQYF. As DNA, the CDR3 is TGTGCCAGCAGCCAAGATAGCTCGGCTCGGTGGGGAGGTCGCGAGGCAGATACGCAGTATTTT.

V and J are TRBV27 and TRBJ1-1, with unresolved D. The CDR3 sequence is 13 residues long. In germline, CDR1 is MNHEY, CDR2 SMNVEV (reference sequence). The V gene lost 5 bases and the J gene lost 10 bases, with 17 bases spanning the gap. The CDR3 loop reads CASSPMGRQGAFF. CDR3 coding DNA: TGTGCCAGCAGTCCCATGGGCAGGCAAGGAGCTTTCTTT.

The chain has TRBV11-2 and TRBJ2-3, with D possibly being TRBD2 (5 bases). CDR1 and CDR2 from the germline V gene are SGHAT and FQNNGV. V was trimmed by 8 bases and J by 4 bases, leaving 19 bases between them. The CDR3 totals 15 residues. The CDR3 nucleotides are TGTGCCAGCGGCACCGGACTCCATCAACCAGATACGCAGTATTTT. As protein: CASGTGLHQPDTQYF.

This sequence joins TRBV9 and TRBJ1-1; 7 bases map to TRBD1. The J segment lost 4 bases and the V segment lost 5 bases, leaving 5 bases of the junction unmatched. Germline V CDR1 and CDR2: SGDLS, YYNGEE. This CDR3 is 13 amino acids long. The CDR3 sequence is CASSTGQSTEAFF. CDR3 bases: TGTGCCAGCAGTACGGGACAGTCCACTGAAGCTTTCTTT.

DNA for the CDR3: TGTGCCAGCAGCTTAAGTTTCAGGCAGGAGCAGTACTTC. It codes for CASSLSFRQEQYF. V gene TRBV7-3 combines with J gene TRBJ2-7; D gene ambiguous. The CDR3 contains 13 residues. The V gene's germline CDR1 is SGHTA and CDR2 FQGTGA. V gave up 1 base and J gave up 7 bases, with 11 bases separating them. The full variable domain, its missing parts supplied by reference TRBV7-3 and TRBJ2-7, is GAGVSQTPSNKVTEKGKYVELRCDPISGHTALYWYRQSLGQGPEFLIYFQGTGAADDSGLPNDRFFAVRPEGSVSTLKIQRTERGDSAVYLCASSLSFRQEQYFGPGTRLTVT.

This chain joins TRBV30 and TRBJ2-1, with D perhaps TRBD2 (5 bases). Germline-derived CDR1 and CDR2 are GTSNPN and SVGIG (reference sequence). CDR3 length: 15 residues. The V and J ends lost 2 bases and 8 bases respectively, with 19 bases between them. CDR3 DNA: TGTGCCTGGAGTAGGTTAGGCGGGCAAGTCGATGAGCAGTTCTTC. Protein product: CAWSRLGGQVDEQFF.